Listed here are 10 T cell receptor beta chains from one sample, sequenced in a study of T cell responses to AZD1222 COVID-19 vaccine. TCRdb's copy holds only in-frame clones and misses some; the assay was immunoSEQ multiplex PCR. The profile shows around 140,000 clones, approximately 89% of them singletons. The specimen comprised peripheral blood, sampled 28 days after the second AZD1222 dose. Receptors were obtained from an adult who received the AZD1222 COVID-19 vaccine.

The chain combines TRBV7-9 with TRBJ2-3; D is undetermined. The CDR3 totals 14 residues. Looked up from germline, CDR1 is SEHNR and CDR2 is FQNEAQ (reference sequence). V dropped 1 base and J dropped 2 bases, with 7 bases sitting between them. CDR3: CASSLVSNTDTQYF. The CDR3, as DNA: TGTGCCAGCAGCTTAGTGTCCAACACAGATACGCAGTATTTT.

The chain combines TRBV5-8 with TRBJ1-1; 11 positions agree with TRBD1. The germline V gene has CDR1 SGHTS and CDR2 YDEGEE. The CDR3 covers 13 residues. The junction had 3 bases not matched to a gene; V was cut back by 6 bases and J by 5 bases. CDR3 bases: TGTGCCAGCACCCGGGACAGGGGGACTGAAGCTTTCTTT. Translation gives CASTRDRGTEAFF.

This clone was found once. The V and J genes are TRBV19 and TRBJ1-4, with D tentatively TRBD1 (6 bases). Trimming took off 4 bases at V and 8 bases at J, with 14 bases between the two ends. From germline, CDR1 is LNHDA and CDR2 SQIVND (reference sequence). This CDR3 is 14 amino acids long. The CDR3 region has the DNA TGTGCCAGTAGTACCCCCGGGGGCGACGAAAAACTGTTTTTT. Its protein is CASSTPGGDEKLFF. Full variable domain (rest looked up from reference TRBV19 and TRBJ1-4): DGGITQSPKYLFRKEGQNVTLSCEQNLNHDAMYWYRQDPGQGLRLIYYSQIVNDFQKGDIAEGYSVSREKKESFPLTVTSAQKNPTAFYLCASSTPGGDEKLFFGSGTQLSVL.

The chain is built from TRBV11-2 and TRBJ2-3, with D possibly matching TRBD1 (6 bases). Germline V gives CDR1 SGHAT, CDR2 FQNNGV. V lost 4 bases and J 6 bases, leaving 14 bases between the germline ends. This CDR3 spans 14 amino acids. The CDR3 DNA reads TGTGCCAGCAGCTCCCGACAGGCCAGGGATACGCAGTATTTT. This gives the protein CASSSRQARDTQYF.

In regard to this clone: This specimen includes other DNA sequences encoding the same CDR3. V is TRBV6-5 and J is TRBJ1-1; D uncertain. CDR1 is MNHEY, CDR2 SVGAGI, per germline. The CDR3 consists of 12 residues. V dropped 8 bases and J dropped 8 bases, with 15 bases sitting between them. The CDR3 DNA is TGTGCCAGCTCCTCGACGGGTGCCGAAGCTTTCTTT. Amino acid sequence: CASSSTGAEAFF.

This clone was counted only a few times. The V and J genes are TRBV5-5 and TRBJ1-2; D is uncertain. V lost 3 bases to trimming and J lost 4 bases, with 7 bases between them. Germline assignment: CDR1 SGHKS and CDR2 YYEKEE (reference sequence). The CDR3 extends over 12 amino acids. CDR3 loop: CASSSEAYGYTF. In DNA, the CDR3 is TGTGCCAGCAGCTCAGAAGCCTATGGCTACACCTTC. Combining the CDR3 with reference TRBV5-5 and TRBJ1-2 gives the whole variable domain DAGVTQSPTHLIKTRGQQVTLRCSPISGHKSVSWYQQVLGQGPQFIFQYYEKEERGRGNFPDRFSARQFPNYSSELNVNALLLGDSALYLCASSSEAYGYTFGSGTRLTVV.

This chain joins TRBV6-1 and TRBJ2-3, with no clear D. The CDR3 consists of 15 residues. Trimming left V 1 base short and J 6 bases short, with 14 bases between. Looked up from germline, CDR1 is MNHNS and CDR2 is SASEGT. CDR3 in DNA: TGTGCCAGCAGTGAAGACGCCCTCCCGACTGATACGCAGTATTTT. It specifies CASSEDALPTDTQYF.

The CDR3 DNA reads TGTGCCACACGATCAGGGGTTAGGGACACTGAAGCTTTCTTT. Protein sequence: CATRSGVRDTEAFF. The rearrangement links TRBV6-6 to TRBJ1-1; maybe TRBD1 (6 bases). The CDR3 runs 14 residues. Trimming cost V 10 bases and J 3 bases, with 18 bases left between them. CDR1 and CDR2 (germline): MNHNY, SVGAGI (reference sequence).

This clone was picked up a small number of times. This chain joins TRBV9 and TRBJ1-2; a possible D gene is TRBD1 (5 bases). Trimming stripped 4 bases from V and 2 bases from J, with 21 bases between. The CDR3 extends over 17 amino acids. CDR1 and CDR2 from the germline V gene are SGDLS and YYNGEE. This CDR3 reads CASSSLVGDGLNYGYTF. For the CDR3, the DNA is TGTGCCAGCAGCTCCCTCGTGGGGGACGGCCTCAACTATGGCTACACCTTC. The entire variable domain, with the rest obtained from reference TRBV9 and TRBJ1-2, is as follows: DSGVTQTPKHLITATGQRVTLRCSPRSGDLSVYWYQQSLDQGLQFLIQYYNGEERAKGNILERFSAQQFPDLHSELNLSSLELGDSALYFCASSSLVGDGLNYGYTFGSGTRLTVV.

This clone was recorded once. The chain combines TRBV2 with TRBJ2-1; 11 bases are shared with TRBD1. The CDR3 loop spans 16 amino acids. Germline trimming cut 6 bases from V and 3 bases from J; bases unmatched to any gene: 7. Germline V CDR1 and CDR2: SNHLY, FYNNEI. This CDR3 is CASRRTGGSVYNEQFF. CDR3 bases: TGTGCCAGCAGGAGGACAGGGGGCTCTGTCTACAATGAGCAGTTCTTC.